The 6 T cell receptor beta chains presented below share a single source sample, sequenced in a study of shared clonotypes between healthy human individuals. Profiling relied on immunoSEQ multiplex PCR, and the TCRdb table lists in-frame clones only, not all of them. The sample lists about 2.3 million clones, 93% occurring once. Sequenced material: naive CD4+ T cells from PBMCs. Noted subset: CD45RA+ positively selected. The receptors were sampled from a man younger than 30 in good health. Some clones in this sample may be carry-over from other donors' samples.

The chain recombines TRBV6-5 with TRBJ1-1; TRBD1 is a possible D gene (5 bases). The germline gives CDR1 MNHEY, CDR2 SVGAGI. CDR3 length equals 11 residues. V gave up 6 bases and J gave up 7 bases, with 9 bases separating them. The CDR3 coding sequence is TGTGCCAGCAGGTGGGGGAGTGAAGCTTTCTTT. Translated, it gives CASRWGSEAFF.

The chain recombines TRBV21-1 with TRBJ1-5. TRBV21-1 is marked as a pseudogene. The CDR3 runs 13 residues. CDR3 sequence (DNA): TGTGCCAGCCTGGTGACCTCCAAACGGCCCCAGCATTTT. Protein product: CASLVTSKRPQHF.

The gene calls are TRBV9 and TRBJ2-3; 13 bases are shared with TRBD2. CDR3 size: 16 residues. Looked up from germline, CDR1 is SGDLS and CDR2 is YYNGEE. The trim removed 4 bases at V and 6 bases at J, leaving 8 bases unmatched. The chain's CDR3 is CASSPRLAGGADTQYF. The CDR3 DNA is TGTGCCAGCAGCCCACGACTAGCGGGAGGTGCGGATACGCAGTATTTT.

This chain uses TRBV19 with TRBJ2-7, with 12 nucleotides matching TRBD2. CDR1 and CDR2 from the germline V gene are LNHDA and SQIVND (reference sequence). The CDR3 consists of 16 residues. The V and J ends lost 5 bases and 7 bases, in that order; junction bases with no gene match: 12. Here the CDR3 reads CASSPNALTSGREQYF. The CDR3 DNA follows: TGTGCCAGTAGTCCTAACGCGCTGACTAGCGGGAGAGAGCAGTACTTC.

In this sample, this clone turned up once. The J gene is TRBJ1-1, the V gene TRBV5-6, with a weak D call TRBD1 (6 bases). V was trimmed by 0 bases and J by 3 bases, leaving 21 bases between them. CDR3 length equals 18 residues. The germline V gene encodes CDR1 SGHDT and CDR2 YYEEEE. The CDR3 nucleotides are TGTGCCAGCAGCTTGGAAAAGCTGGGGGGCGGGTACGACACTGAAGCTTTCTTT. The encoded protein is CASSLEKLGGGYDTEAFF.

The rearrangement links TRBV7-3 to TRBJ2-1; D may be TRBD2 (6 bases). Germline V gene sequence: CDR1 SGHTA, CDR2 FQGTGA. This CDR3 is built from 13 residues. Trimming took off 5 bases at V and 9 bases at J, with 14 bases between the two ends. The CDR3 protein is CASSPGLPGEQFF. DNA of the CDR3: TGTGCCAGCAGCCCGGGACTGCCGGGTGAGCAGTTCTTC.